This is a list of T cell receptor beta chains from one sample in a study of T cell responses to AZD1222 COVID-19 vaccine. Repertoires were generated with immunoSEQ multiplex PCR, while TCRdb's copy carries only in-frame clones and drops some. The profile shows tens of thousands of clones, around 90% of them singletons. The sequences come from peripheral blood, collected on day 0 of AZD1222 vaccination. The receptors here all came from an adult in good health. The CDR3 runs from the conserved cysteine through the conserved F or W. The D gene is left open where the match is weak. Size tells how often a clone was seen (once, few, many) or the class of an expanded clone, and some rows leave it out.

>TRBD1|TRBV7-6|-|TRBJ1-1
CASSLNGQGSATEAFF
TGTGCCAGCAGCTTAAACGGACAGGGATCAGCTACTGAAGCTTTCTTT
>-|TRBV5-1|-|TRBJ1-4
CASSLVGEKLFF
TGCGCCAGCAGCTTGGTGGGCGAAAAACTGTTTTTT
>TRBD1|TRBV5-1|-|TRBJ2-5
CASSSTGEETQYF
TGCGCCAGCAGCTCGACAGGGGAAGAGACCCAGTACTTC
>TRBD1|TRBV7-2|-|TRBJ2-2
CASSWTGKAGELFF
TGTGCCAGCAGCTGGACAGGGAAGGCCGGGGAGCTGTTTTTT
>-|TRBV7-8|-|TRBJ1-1
CASSTRQPETEAFF
TGTGCCAGCAGCACGCGACAGCCGGAGACTGAAGCTTTCTTT
>-|TRBV3-1/TRBV3-2|-|TRBJ2-7
CASSQDALYEQYF
TGTGCCAGCAGCCAAGACGCCCTCTACGAGCAGTACTTC
>TRBD2|TRBV24-1|-|TRBJ2-6
CATRGLPHCGANVLTF
TGTGCCACACGGGGACTACCCCATTGCGGGGCCAACGTCCTGACTTTC
>-|TRBV3-1/TRBV3-2|-|TRBJ1-2
CASSQVVSYGYTF
TGTGCCAGCAGCCAAGTTGTGAGCTATGGCTACACCTTC
>TRBD2|TRBV4-3|-|TRBJ2-7
CASSQDWGGAYEQYF
TGCGCCAGCAGCCAAGACTGGGGAGGGGCTTACGAGCAGTACTTC
>-|TRBV19|-|TRBJ1-2
CASSISRTAHYGYTF
TGTGCCAGTAGTATCAGTAGGACAGCACACTATGGCTACACCTTC
>-|TRBV14|-|TRBJ2-7
CASSQVSYEQYF
TGTGCCAGCAGCCAAGTCAGTTACGAGCAGTACTTC
>-|TRBV12-3/TRBV12-4|-|TRBJ2-7
CASSFNNYEQYF
TGTGCCAGCAGTTTCAACAACTACGAGCAGTACTTC
>-|TRBV18|once|TRBJ1-4
CASSPGPGSEKLFF
TGTGCCAGCTCACCCGGACCGGGGTCCGAAAAACTGTTTTTT
>-|TRBV7-2|-|TRBJ2-3
CASSSNLVGPSTDTQYF
TGTGCCAGCAGCTCAAATCTTGTAGGGCCTAGCACAGATACGCAGTATTTT
>-|TRBV18|-|TRBJ2-1
CASSRSSELDEQFF
TGTGCCAGCTCACGATCCAGCGAGCTCGATGAGCAGTTCTTC
>TRBD1|TRBV7-2|-|TRBJ2-1
CASSFDRANEQFF
TGTGCCAGCAGCTTCGACAGGGCAAATGAGCAGTTCTTC
>-|TRBV19|once|TRBJ2-6
CASSLAGANVLTF
TGTGCCAGTAGCTTAGCTGGGGCCAACGTCCTGACTTTC
>TRBD1|TRBV27|-|TRBJ1-1
CASSIITGGPFEAFF
TGTGCCAGCAGTATAATTACAGGGGGCCCTTTTGAAGCTTTCTTT
>-|TRBV19|-|TRBJ1-5
CASSPQGMGGQPQHF
TGTGCCAGTAGTCCTCAGGGGATGGGCGGTCAGCCCCAGCATTTT
>TRBD1|TRBV7-2|-|TRBJ1-1
CASSLDRANVGAFF
TGTGCCAGCAGCCTCGACAGGGCCAACGTGGGCGCTTTCTTT
>-|TRBV6-6|-|TRBJ1-4
CASSQITGVQGSGRGEKLFF
TGTGCCAGCAGCCAAATTACGGGGGTACAGGGATCAGGTCGGGGCGAAAAACTGTTTTTT
>TRBD1|TRBV19|few|TRBJ1-4
CASSISGQGTNEKLFF
TGTGCCAGTAGTATTTCAGGACAGGGGACTAATGAAAAACTGTTTTTT
>-|TRBV12-3/TRBV12-4|-|TRBJ1-1
CASSTASEAFF
TGTGCCAGCAGTACTGCCTCTGAAGCTTTCTTT
>-|TRBV9|-|TRBJ2-7
CASSVSWELAYEQYF
TGTGCCAGCAGCGTTTCGTGGGAGCTGGCCTACGAGCAGTACTTC
>-|TRBV19|-|TRBJ1-5
CASSSGEGNQPQHF
TGTGCCAGTAGTTCAGGGGAGGGCAATCAGCCCCAGCATTTT
>TRBD1|TRBV6-4|-|TRBJ1-2
CASSEPPTGGTSYGYTF
TGTGCCAGCAGTGAGCCCCCAACAGGGGGAACTTCCTATGGCTACACCTTC
>-|TRBV3-1/TRBV3-2|-|TRBJ1-4
CASSQKGTNEKLFF
TGTGCCAGCAGCCAAAAAGGGACTAATGAAAAACTGTTTTTT
>-|TRBV2|-|TRBJ1-4
CASSESGGNEKLFF
TGTGCCAGCAGTGAGTCGGGGGGGAATGAAAAACTGTTTTTT
>-|TRBV6-2/TRBV6-3|-|TRBJ1-5
CASSYSTGKNQPQHF
TGTGCCAGCAGTTATTCGACCGGGAAGAATCAGCCCCAGCATTTT
>-|TRBV6-5|-|TRBJ2-2
CASSNTGTGELFF
TGTGCCAGCAGTAACACGGGAACCGGGGAGCTGTTTTTT
>TRBD1|TRBV7-8|-|TRBJ1-2
CASSPTGAPSLSNYGYTF
TGTGCCAGCAGCCCGACAGGGGCGCCCTCGCTTTCTAACTATGGCTACACCTTC
>-|TRBV30|-|TRBJ1-2
CAWIPPGRSGYTF
TGTGCCTGGATACCCCCGGGTCGGAGCGGCTACACCTTC
>-|TRBV24-1|-|TRBJ1-5
CATTPNQPQHF
TGTGCCACCACGCCAAACCAGCCCCAGCATTTT
>-|TRBV11-3|-|TRBJ2-2
CASSASGAGELFF
TGTGCCAGCAGCGCATCAGGAGCCGGGGAGCTGTTTTTT
>-|TRBV30|-|TRBJ1-6
CAWTRGLYNSPLHF
TGTGCCTGGACGCGAGGGCTCTATAATTCACCCCTCCACTTT
>-|TRBV9|-|TRBJ1-5
CASSVGHLSNQPQHF
TGTGCCAGCAGCGTAGGCCACCTTAGCAATCAGCCCCAGCATTTT
>-|TRBV11-2|-|TRBJ2-7
CASSLGLKYYEQYF
TGTGCCAGCAGCTTAGGACTTAAATACTACGAGCAGTACTTC
>-|TRBV20-1|-|TRBJ2-6
CSASASTGRGPGANVLTF
TGCAGTGCTAGTGCGTCCACAGGGAGGGGGCCTGGGGCCAACGTCCTGACTTTC
>-|TRBV6-5|-|TRBJ1-5
CAAAYSNQPQHF
TGTGCCGCCGCGTATAGCAATCAGCCCCAGCATTTT
>-|TRBV25-1|-|TRBJ2-7
CASSEGAYEQYF
TGTGCCAGCAGTGAAGGGGCCTACGAGCAGTACTTC
>-|TRBV2|-|TRBJ1-3
CATREGRTPGNTIYF
TGTGCCACCAGGGAGGGGCGAACCCCTGGAAACACCATATATTTT
>-|TRBV30|-|TRBJ2-3
CAWSGEAYTDTQYF
TGTGCCTGGTCCGGGGAGGCGTACACAGATACGCAGTATTTT
>-|TRBV11-2|few|TRBJ1-6
CASSFPRGSSPLHF
TGTGCCAGCAGTTTCCCCCGGGGGAGTTCACCCCTCCACTTT
>-|TRBV12-3/TRBV12-4|-|TRBJ2-1
CASSFWREQFF
TGTGCCAGCAGTTTCTGGAGAGAGCAGTTCTTC
>TRBD1|TRBV29-1|-|TRBJ1-2
CSVSPGQGTYGYTF
TGCAGCGTTTCCCCCGGACAGGGGACCTATGGCTACACCTTC